This TCR beta chain stems from a study of cytomegalovirus exposure and HLA in healthy donors. For the study at large: Genetic ancestry analysis placed about 76% of the approximately 400 donors that were genotyped in the Caucasian-associated cluster. Study-wide points: Accurate prediction of HLA-A and HLA-B alleles (for most subjects) was reportedly achieved from TCR beta sequences. Association with HLA alleles at 0.05 false discovery rate was found for around 17,000 TCR beta sequences in a later analysis. In a later analysis, across HLA loci, associated TCR counts were highest for DRB1, lowest for HLA-C.

On this clone: What it binds is unknown.

The CDR3 length is 15 residues. V lost 1 base to trimming and J lost 6 bases, with 13 bases between them. The germline V gene has CDR1 LNHDA and CDR2 SQIVND (reference sequence). PCR used 60 Vbeta primers and 13 Jbeta primers. Sequencing was performed with immunoSEQ multiplex PCR; in TCRdb, only in-frame clones are kept and a portion is missing. The top ten clones hold 2% to 2.5% of a sample with 250,000 to 350,000 clones, roughly two thirds of them seen once. The genes are TRBV19 and TRBJ2-1; D is ambiguous. Sequencing was done on a sample of PBMCs. The TCR was taken from a female donor in good health and CMV-seronegative. The CDR3 spells CASSIVPPSPNEQFF. The CDR3 DNA sequence: TGTGCCAGTAGTATAGTCCCTCCCAGTCCCAATGAGCAGTTCTTC.